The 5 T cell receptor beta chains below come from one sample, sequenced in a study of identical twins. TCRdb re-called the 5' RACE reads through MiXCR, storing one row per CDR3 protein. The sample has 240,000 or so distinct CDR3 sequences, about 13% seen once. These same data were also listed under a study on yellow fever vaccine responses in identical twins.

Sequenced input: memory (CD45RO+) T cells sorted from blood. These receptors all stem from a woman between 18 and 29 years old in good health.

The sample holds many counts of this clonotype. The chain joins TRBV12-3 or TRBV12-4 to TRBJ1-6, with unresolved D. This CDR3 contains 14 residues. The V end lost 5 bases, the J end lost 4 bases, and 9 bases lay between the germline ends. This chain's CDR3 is CASSHGSYNSPLHF. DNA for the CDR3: TGTGCCAGCAGTCACGGGTCTTATAATTCACCCCTCCACTTT.

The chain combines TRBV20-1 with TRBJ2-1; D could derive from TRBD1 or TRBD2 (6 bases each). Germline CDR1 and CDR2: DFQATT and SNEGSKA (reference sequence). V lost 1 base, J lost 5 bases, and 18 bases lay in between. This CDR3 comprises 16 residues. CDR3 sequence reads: CSARGALGGRDNEQFF. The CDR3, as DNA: TGCAGTGCTAGAGGCGCCCTTGGGGGGCGCGACAATGAGCAGTTCTTC.

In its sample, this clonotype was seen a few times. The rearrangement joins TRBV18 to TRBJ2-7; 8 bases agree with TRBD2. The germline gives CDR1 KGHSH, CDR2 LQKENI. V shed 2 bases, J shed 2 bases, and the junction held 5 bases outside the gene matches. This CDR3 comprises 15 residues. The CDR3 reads CASSPSSGGTYEQYF. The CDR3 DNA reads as TGTGCCAGCTCACCAAGCAGCGGGGGAACCTACGAGCAGTACTTC.

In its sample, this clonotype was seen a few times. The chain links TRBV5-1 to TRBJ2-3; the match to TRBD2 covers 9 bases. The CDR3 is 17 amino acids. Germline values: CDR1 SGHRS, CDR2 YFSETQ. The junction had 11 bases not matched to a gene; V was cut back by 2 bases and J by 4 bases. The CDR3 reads CASSFSLTSGLSDTQYF. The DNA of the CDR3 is TGCGCCAGCAGCTTCTCTCTGACTAGCGGTTTGTCAGATACGCAGTATTTT.

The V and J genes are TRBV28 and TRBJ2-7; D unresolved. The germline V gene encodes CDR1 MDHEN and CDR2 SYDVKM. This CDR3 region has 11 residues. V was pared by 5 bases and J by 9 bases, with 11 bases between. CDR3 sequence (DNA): TGTGCCAGCAGTATCCAGACCTTGCAGTACTTC. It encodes CASSIQTLQYF.